This entry describes one T cell receptor (beta chain). This sample was taken from a study of blood T cell repertoires in COVID-19. In the study's own analysis: Estimates of nucleated cell counts were drawn from the amplification of reference gene primers. The table came from immunoSEQ multiplex PCR; TCRdb's copy has only in-frame clones and leaves some out. The V and J calls and clone size are taken from that table; D and trimming were inferred from the DNA. Here the sample spans 50,000 to 65,000 clones, around 86% being singletons. CDR3 length equals 15 residues. The V gene's germline CDR1 is SGHTA and CDR2 FQGTGA. Between the trimmed V and J ends, which lost 5 bases and 2 bases, there was a span of 12 bases.

This receptor was identified in a man in his forties or fifties with acute or convalescent COVID-19. The sample comprised peripheral blood. The chain is built from TRBV7-3 and TRBJ2-2, with D tentatively TRBD1 (5 bases). The CDR3 loop reads CASSQGALNTGELFF. DNA of the CDR3: TGTGCCAGCAGCCAAGGGGCCCTAAACACCGGGGAGCTGTTTTTT.